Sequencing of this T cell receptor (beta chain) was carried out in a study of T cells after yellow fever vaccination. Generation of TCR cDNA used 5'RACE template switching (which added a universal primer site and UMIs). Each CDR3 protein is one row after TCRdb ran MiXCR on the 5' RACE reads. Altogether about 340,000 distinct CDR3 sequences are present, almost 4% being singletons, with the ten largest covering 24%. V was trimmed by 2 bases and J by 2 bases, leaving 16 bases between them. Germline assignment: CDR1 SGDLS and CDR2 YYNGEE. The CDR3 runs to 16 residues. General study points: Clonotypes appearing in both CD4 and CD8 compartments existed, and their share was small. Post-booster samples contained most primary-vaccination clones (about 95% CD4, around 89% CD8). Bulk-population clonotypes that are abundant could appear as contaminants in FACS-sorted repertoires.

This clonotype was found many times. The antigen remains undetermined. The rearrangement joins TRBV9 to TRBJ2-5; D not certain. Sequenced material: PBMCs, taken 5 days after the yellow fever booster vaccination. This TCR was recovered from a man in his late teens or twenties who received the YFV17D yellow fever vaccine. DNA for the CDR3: TGTGCCAGCAGCGTTGACTCGGCTGAAAGTCAAGAGACCCAGTACTTC. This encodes CASSVDSAESQETQYF.